Each of the 30 T cell receptor beta chains below was sequenced from the same sample in a study of cytomegalovirus exposure and HLA in healthy donors. TCRdb's copy holds only in-frame clones and misses some; the assay was immunoSEQ multiplex PCR. The table lists 220,000 or so clones, around nine tenths of them singletons, with roughly 2% in the top ten. The material sequenced was PBMCs. These receptors all come from a young woman in good health and CMV-seropositive.

This chain links TRBV27 with TRBJ1-1; D gene uncertain. The germline V and J ends were trimmed by 0 bases and 0 bases, with 5 bases remaining between them. Germline assignment: CDR1 MNHEY and CDR2 SMNVEV (reference sequence). The CDR3 extends over 14 amino acids. CDR3 sequence reads: CASSLSLMNTEAFF. The DNA for the CDR3 is TGTGCCAGCAGTTTATCCTTAATGAACACTGAAGCTTTCTTT.

The CDR3 bases are TGCGCCAGCAGCCTTATTAAGTCCGGGAGGCATGGCTACACCTTC. Encoded protein: CASSLIKSGRHGYTF. The chain employs TRBV4-1 and TRBJ1-2; no clear D. Germline assignment: CDR1 MGHRA and CDR2 YSYEKL. The CDR3 covers 15 residues. The germline V and J ends were trimmed by 4 bases and 6 bases, with 18 bases remaining between them.

The chain combines TRBV28 with TRBJ2-1; no clear D gene. Deletions cut 6 bases from V and 5 bases from J, with 14 bases between. CDR1 and CDR2 from the germline V gene are MDHEN and SYDVKM. CDR3 length equals 14 residues. This CDR3 is CASRLLVADNEQFF. The CDR3, as DNA: TGTGCCAGCAGGCTCCTCGTTGCGGACAATGAGCAGTTCTTC.

The table lists this clone with a few counts. This sequence joins TRBV21-1 and TRBJ1-2; TRBD1, the D gene given by the table, was not confirmed from the DNA. TRBV21-1 is classified as a pseudogene. This CDR3 has 11 amino acids. The CDR3 DNA is TGTGCCAGCAGCAACAGGGAAGGCTACACCTTC. Encoded protein: CASSNREGYTF.

The chain carries TRBV7-9 and TRBJ2-7; no reliable D call. Trimming took off 2 bases at V and 6 bases at J, with 11 bases between the two ends. This CDR3 has 13 residues. The V gene's germline CDR1 is SEHNR and CDR2 FQNEAQ (reference sequence). The CDR3 loop reads CASSLSFVSEQYF. The DNA of the CDR3 is TGTGCCAGCAGCTTATCCTTTGTATCCGAGCAGTACTTC.

The rearrangement uses TRBV9 and TRBJ2-1, with 13 bases fitting TRBD2. This CDR3 is built from 17 residues. V lost 1 base, J lost 7 bases, and 8 bases stayed unmatched. The germline CDR1 and CDR2 sequences are SGDLS and YYNGEE. The CDR3 loop reads CASSVKLAGGPGNEQFF. The CDR3 DNA sequence: TGTGCCAGCAGCGTAAAACTAGCGGGAGGGCCAGGGAATGAGCAGTTCTTC.

This rearrangement joins TRBV7-2 to TRBJ1-2; TRBD1 is a possible D gene (6 bases). Germline-derived CDR1 and CDR2 are SGHTA and FQGNSA. CDR3 length: 14 residues. Deletions cut 3 bases from V and 3 bases from J, with 11 bases between. The CDR3 DNA follows: TGTGCCAGCAGCTTGGAACAGGGCGACTATGGCTACACCTTC. Translated, it gives CASSLEQGDYGYTF. Full variable domain (remainder filled in from reference TRBV7-2 and TRBJ1-2): GAGVSQSPSNKVTEKGKDVELRCDPISGHTALYWYRQSLGQGLEFLIYFQGNSAPDKSGLPSDRFSAERTGGSVSTLTIQRTQQEDSAVYLCASSLEQGDYGYTFGSGTRLTVV.

V is TRBV5-1 and J is TRBJ1-4, with 10 bases fitting TRBD1. Germline CDR1 is SGHRS and CDR2 is YFSETQ. This CDR3 region has 14 residues. After removal of 4 bases from V and 8 bases from J, the junction contained 5 bases not matched to a gene. This CDR3 reads CASSADRGREKLFF. CDR3 DNA: TGCGCCAGCAGCGCGGACAGGGGGAGGGAAAAACTGTTTTTT.

The J gene is TRBJ2-7, the V gene TRBV6-1; 9 nucleotides line up with TRBD1. The CDR3 totals 15 residues. The J segment lost 4 bases and the V segment lost 4 bases, leaving 8 bases of the junction unmatched. Germline CDR1 and CDR2: MNHNS and SASEGT. The CDR3 DNA follows: TGTGCCAGCAGTGCCCGGACAGGGGAAGGATACGAGCAGTACTTC. Its translation: CASSARTGEGYEQYF.

Here the CDR3 reads CASSEPLRSRGNEQFF. The CDR3 DNA is TGTGCCAGCAGTGAACCCCTTCGATCCAGGGGGAATGAGCAGTTCTTC. This chain connects TRBV6-1 to TRBJ2-1, with TRBD1 identical over 7 bases. V was pared by 2 bases and J by 7 bases, with 11 bases of the junction left unmatched. Germline V lookup: CDR1 MNHNS, CDR2 SASEGT. This CDR3 is built from 16 residues.

The chain employs TRBV10-1 and TRBJ2-1, with TRBD2 as a possible D gene (6 bases). Germline V gene sequence: CDR1 WNHNN, CDR2 SYGVQD (reference sequence). Trimming took off 4 bases at V and 9 bases at J, with 19 bases between the two ends. This CDR3 has 15 amino acids. The CDR3 here is CASSGAGSRGAEQFF. In nucleotides, the CDR3 is TGCGCCAGCAGTGGGGCCGGGAGTCGAGGGGCTGAGCAGTTCTTC.

The chain employs TRBV7-3 and TRBJ1-5; the match to TRBD1 covers 7 bases. V lost 3 bases and J lost 6; bases outside the gene matches: 8. Germline assignment: CDR1 SGHTA and CDR2 FQGTGA. The CDR3 consists of 15 residues. The CDR3 loop is CASSFDRVRGQPQHF. Written as DNA, the CDR3 is TGTGCCAGCAGCTTTGACAGGGTTAGAGGTCAGCCCCAGCATTTT.

The gene calls are TRBV10-3 and TRBJ2-1; 8 bases line up with TRBD2. With 3 bases clipped from V and 5 bases from J, the junction kept 3 bases outside the gene matches. Germline-derived CDR1 and CDR2 are ENHRY and SYGVKD. There are 14 residues in the CDR3. The CDR3 DNA reads as TGTGCCATCAGTGACAGCGGGAGCCACAATGAGCAGTTCTTC. This translates into CAISDSGSHNEQFF.

V and J are TRBV5-1 and TRBJ2-7, with TRBD2 matching over 9 bases. With V trimmed by 0 bases and J by 2 bases, 6 bases remained unmatched. Germline V gene sequence: CDR1 SGHRS, CDR2 YFSETQ. This CDR3 has 16 amino acids. CDR3 sequence reads: CASSLGASGDPYEQYF. For the CDR3, the DNA is TGCGCCAGCAGCTTGGGGGCTAGCGGGGATCCCTACGAGCAGTACTTC.

This rearrangement joins TRBV12-5 to TRBJ2-7; D perhaps matches TRBD1 (6 bases). This CDR3 has 15 amino acids. Germline V gene data show CDR1 as LGHNT and CDR2 as FRNRAP. Trimming left V 0 bases short and J 3 bases short, with 12 bases between. This chain's CDR3 is CASGLVTGISYEQYF. CDR3 bases: TGTGCTAGTGGTTTGGTAACAGGGATAAGCTACGAGCAGTACTTC.

The chain combines TRBV10-3 with TRBJ2-1; no firm D call. Trimming took 5 bases from V and 0 from J, leaving 11 bases between them. Germline lookup yields CDR1 ENHRY and CDR2 SYGVKD. CDR3 length equals 15 residues. In DNA, the CDR3 is TGTGCCATCAGTTCTGCCGGAGACTCCTACAATGAGCAGTTCTTC. The encoded protein is CAISSAGDSYNEQFF.

J is TRBJ1-2 and V is TRBV4-1; 11 bases map to TRBD1. Germline CDR1 reads MGHRA; CDR2 reads YSYEKL. After removal of 0 bases from V and 8 bases from J, the junction contained 5 bases not matched to a gene. CDR3 size: 15 residues. This CDR3 reads CASSQDPGTGGGYTF. The CDR3 DNA follows: TGCGCCAGCAGCCAAGACCCCGGGACAGGGGGAGGCTACACCTTC.

The CDR3 nucleotides read TGTGCCAGCCGGGGAAGGGACTCGAGCTCTGGAAACACCATATATTTT. Translating gives CASRGRDSSSGNTIYF. The rearrangement joins TRBV7-9 to TRBJ1-3; tentatively, D is TRBD1 (5 bases). V lost 8 bases and J 0 bases, leaving 17 bases between the germline ends. CDR1 is SEHNR and CDR2 is FQNEAQ in the germline V gene (reference sequence). This CDR3 is built from 16 residues.

V is TRBV27 and J is TRBJ2-7; TRBD1 matches at 7 bases. This CDR3 spans 12 amino acids. V lost 4 bases, J lost 6 bases, and 3 bases stayed unmatched. Germline assignment: CDR1 MNHEY and CDR2 SMNVEV (reference sequence). CDR3 protein: CASSSGTVEQYF. The CDR3 DNA reads TGTGCCAGCAGTTCCGGGACAGTCGAGCAGTACTTC.

This chain joins TRBV5-1 and TRBJ2-1, with TRBD2 identical over 12 bases. The CDR3 is 16 residues long. The J segment lost 7 bases and the V segment lost 3 bases, leaving 8 bases of the junction unmatched. Per the germline V gene, CDR1 is SGHRS and CDR2 is YFSETQ. The DNA of the CDR3 is TGCGCCAGCAGCTACCCTAGCGGGAGGGATGGGAATGAGCAGTTCTTC. This encodes CASSYPSGRDGNEQFF.

The chain recombines TRBV10-3 with TRBJ2-7; 9 bases map to TRBD1. V dropped 6 bases and J dropped 5; count of bases not matched to a gene: 5. This CDR3 comprises 13 residues. The germline V gene encodes CDR1 ENHRY and CDR2 SYGVKD. CDR3 residues: CAISGTGNDEQYF. The CDR3 nucleotides read TGTGCCATCAGCGGGACAGGGAACGACGAGCAGTACTTC.

The rearrangement joins TRBV5-1 to TRBJ2-2; the match to TRBD1 covers 9 bases. This CDR3 has 16 amino acids. Germline V gene data show CDR1 as SGHRS and CDR2 as YFSETQ. With V trimmed by 2 bases and J by 7 bases, 9 bases remained unmatched. The CDR3 bases are TGCGCCAGCAGCTTTAGAACAGGGGGCGCGGGCGGGGAGCTGTTTTTT. Translation: CASSFRTGGAGGELFF.

The rearrangement links TRBV29-1 to TRBJ2-5; 13 bases are shared with TRBD2. CDR1 is SQVTM, CDR2 ANQGSEA, per germline. V dropped 6 bases and J dropped 4; count of bases not matched to a gene: 11. The CDR3 length is 16 residues. CDR3 protein: CSVPGTSGANGETQYF. The CDR3 nucleotides read TGCAGCGTGCCCGGGACTAGCGGGGCAAATGGAGAGACCCAGTACTTC.

The chain uses TRBV28 and TRBJ2-1; TRBD1 is a possible D gene (6 bases). The length of the CDR3 is 15 residues. Per germline, CDR1 MDHEN and CDR2 SYDVKM. With 7 bases removed from V and 6 bases from J, the gap between germline ends came to 19 bases. The CDR3 DNA follows: TGTGCCAGCATAAAGGCCTGGACAGTCACCAATGAGCAGTTCTTC. Residues: CASIKAWTVTNEQFF.

This chain joins TRBV7-3 and TRBJ1-2; TRBD1 is a possible D gene (5 bases). The V end lost 1 base, the J end lost 6 bases, and 9 bases lay between the germline ends. This CDR3 has 13 residues. CDR1 SGHTA and CDR2 FQGTGA come from the germline V gene. This CDR3 is CASSLNVGHGYTF. In DNA form, the CDR3 reads TGTGCCAGCAGCTTAAATGTGGGGCATGGCTACACCTTC.

In this sample, this clone turned up once. This chain uses TRBV7-6 with TRBJ2-1, with 8 bases matching TRBD2. CDR1 is SGHVS, CDR2 FNYEAQ, per germline. CDR3 length: 20 residues. J gave up 3 bases and V 5 bases, and 21 bases lay outside the gene matches. CDR3 DNA: TGTGCCAGCAGCCTTCCCCAGGGAGCGGGAGATAATTATTTCTACAATGAGCAGTTCTTC. Protein sequence: CASSLPQGAGDNYFYNEQFF.

J is TRBJ2-3 and V is TRBV7-2; tentatively, D is TRBD2 (6 bases). V was trimmed by 1 base and J by 3 bases, leaving 11 bases between them. From germline, CDR1 is SGHTA and CDR2 FQGNSA. This CDR3 is built from 15 residues. The CDR3 bases are TGTGCCAGCAGCTTAGGGAAGCGGGCAACAGATACGCAGTATTTT. This encodes CASSLGKRATDTQYF.

The V and J genes are TRBV19 and TRBJ2-5, with D possibly TRBD2 on 5 matching bases. The CDR3 covers 13 residues. Trimming removed 6 bases at V and 2 bases at J, with 10 bases between. CDR1 LNHDA and CDR2 SQIVND come from the germline V gene (reference sequence). In nucleotides, the CDR3 is TGTGCCAGTAGGGGGTCGGGGCAAGAGACCCAGTACTTC. Encoded protein: CASRGSGQETQYF.

J is TRBJ2-1 and V is TRBV28; a weak D match, TRBD2 (6 bases). This CDR3 region has 16 residues. The V gene lost 6 bases and the J gene lost 8 bases, with 23 bases spanning the gap. From germline, CDR1 is MDHEN and CDR2 SYDVKM. The CDR3 sequence: CASSPTGTGILHEQFF. Here the CDR3 DNA reads TGTGCCAGCAGCCCTACCGGGACTGGGATTTTGCATGAGCAGTTCTTC.

J is TRBJ2-7 and V is TRBV27; D is possibly TRBD1 (5 bases). The CDR3 runs to 13 residues. The V gene lost 4 bases and the J gene lost 2 bases, with 9 bases spanning the gap. Germline CDR1 MNHEY, CDR2 SMNVEV (reference sequence). DNA of the CDR3: TGTGCCAGCAGTTCCGACAGACCCTACGAGCAGTACTTC. This gives the protein CASSSDRPYEQYF.